The T cell receptor beta chain described here comes from a study of cytomegalovirus exposure and HLA in healthy donors. Whole-study findings and limits: Later analysis associated a missense DCLRE1C variant with TCR beta V- and J-gene trimming. In a later analysis, the majority of CMV-associated beta chains seemingly showed HLA restriction.

CDR1 is SGDLS, CDR2 YYNGEE, per germline. The CDR3 covers 15 residues. V was shortened by 6 bases and J by 1 base, with 16 bases between the two germline ends. To note about this clone: As yet, its antigen is unknown.

This PCR relied on a set of 60 Vbeta primers and 13 Jbeta primers. TCRdb's table, derived via immunoSEQ multiplex PCR, lists solely in-frame clones and lacks some. The data show fewer than 110,000 clones, approximately 76% seen once. The donors were healthy bone marrow donors. V usage is TRBV9 and J usage is TRBJ2-5; D not certain. The sequencing input was PBMCs. The sequence derives from a man younger than 35 in good health and CMV-seronegative. In DNA, the CDR3 is TGTGCCAGCACCCTGGTAACAACCTCCCAAGAGACCCAGTACTTC. Residues: CASTLVTTSQETQYF. Full variable domain (remainder filled in from reference TRBV9 and TRBJ2-5): DSGVTQTPKHLITATGQRVTLRCSPRSGDLSVYWYQQSLDQGLQFLIQYYNGEERAKGNILERFSAQQFPDLHSELNLSSLELGDSALYFCASTLVTTSQETQYFGPGTRLLVL.